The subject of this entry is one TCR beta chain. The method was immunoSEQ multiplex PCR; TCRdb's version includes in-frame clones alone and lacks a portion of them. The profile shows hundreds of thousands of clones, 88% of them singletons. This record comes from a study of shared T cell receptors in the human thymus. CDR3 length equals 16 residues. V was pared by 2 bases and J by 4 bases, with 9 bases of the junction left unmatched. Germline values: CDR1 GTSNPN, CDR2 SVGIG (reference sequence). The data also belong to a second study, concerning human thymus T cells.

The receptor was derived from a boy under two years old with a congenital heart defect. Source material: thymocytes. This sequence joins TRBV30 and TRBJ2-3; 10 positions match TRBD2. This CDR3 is CAWSPLAGEDADTQYF. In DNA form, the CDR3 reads TGTGCCTGGAGTCCTCTAGCGGGAGAAGATGCAGATACGCAGTATTTT.